The 19 T cell receptor beta chains presented below share a single source sample, sequenced in a study of molecular identifiers for immune sequencing clone quantification (dated by TCRdb to 2017 to 2018). The protocol used for the library was PCR. Data came from an Illumina HiSeq 4000. The public sequencing data were trimmed at Q25 with fastp and processed into clonotypes with MiXCR by TCRdb, which kept only in-frame beta chains. Here each entry gathers all rows of one CDR3 protein and keeps the most common genes and DNA. This sample comprises about 640,000 distinct CDR3 sequences, 15% to 20% of them detected only once. Roughly 0.83% of the sample comes from the top ten. The sequencing sample was made of naive CD8+ T cells from blood, with Jurkat cell RNA spiked in. In the paper's terms, the cell subset or site label means: FACS-sorted CD8+CD4-CCR7+CD45RA+ naive T cells. All receptors derive from a human donor in good health. Some libraries in this study had Jurkat cell RNA spiked in.

This clonotype was picked up many times. This chain joins TRBV7-2 and TRBJ2-3; 13 positions agree with TRBD2. J lost 3 bases, V lost 5 bases, and 8 bases had no gene match. The CDR3 is 17 amino acids. Looked up from germline, CDR1 is SGHTA and CDR2 is FQGNSA. CDR3 loop: CASSVGLAGVITDTQYF. As DNA, the CDR3 is TGTGCCAGCAGCGTCGGACTAGCGGGGGTAATTACAGATACGCAGTATTTT.

This clonotype was observed many times. The DNA for the CDR3 is TGTGCCAGCAGTTACTCTTGGGGGACAGGGGCCTACGAGCAGTACTTC. It encodes CASSYSWGTGAYEQYF. The chain links TRBV6-6 to TRBJ2-7; 10 bases agree with TRBD1. Germline V gives CDR1 MNHNY, CDR2 SVGAGI (reference sequence). The CDR3 runs to 16 residues. The ends lost 0 bases at V and 2 bases at J; junction bases unmatched: 4.

This rearrangement joins TRBV11-2 to TRBJ2-5; D might be TRBD1 or TRBD2, each matching 6 bases. The length of the CDR3 is 14 residues. Germline CDR1 and CDR2: SGHAT and FQNNGV. V was trimmed by 1 base and J by 5 bases, leaving 11 bases between them. The CDR3 DNA reads TGTGCCAGCAGCTTAGGGGGGGCGCGTGAGACCCAGTACTTC. This sequence encodes CASSLGGARETQYF.

For this clonotype: Without the conserved terminal phenylalanine or tryptophan, this CDR3 likely stems from a read error. J is TRBJ2-1 and V is TRBV6-2 or TRBV6-3; 8 bases are a match to TRBD1. J gave up 5 bases and V 0 bases, and 9 bases lay outside the gene matches. Germline V gene sequence: CDR1 MNHEY, CDR2 SVGEGT. The CDR3 consists of 17 residues. CDR3 sequence (DNA): TGTGCCAGCAGTTACTCGATACGGGGACAGGCCGACAATGAGCAGTTCTCC. Translation: CASSYSIRGQADNEQFS.

Of note for this clonotype: A much larger clone sits a single nucleotide away, making a read error possible. The V gene is TRBV6-2 or TRBV6-3, the J gene TRBJ2-3; 7 nucleotides align to TRBD1. Per germline, CDR1 MNHEY and CDR2 SVGEGT. The CDR3 has 15 residues. The CDR3: CASSYLGQPTGTQYF. The DNA for the CDR3 is TGTGCCAGCAGTTACCTGGGACAGCCCACAGGTACGCAGTATTTT.

Of note for this clonotype: It may be a read error: a sequence one base away is much more abundant. This sequence joins TRBV12-3 or TRBV12-4 and TRBJ2-5; TRBD1 or TRBD2 may be the D gene (5 bases each). The CDR3 runs 13 residues. The CDR3 protein is CASSSRDQEIQYF. The CDR3 coding sequence is TGTGCCAGCAGTTCCAGGGACCAAGAGATCCAGTACTTC.

The V call is TRBV5-6, the J call TRBJ2-2, with D uncertain. Looked up from germline, CDR1 is SGHDT and CDR2 is YYEEEE. V dropped 4 bases and J dropped 8 bases, with 9 bases sitting between them. The CDR3 runs 12 residues. Here the CDR3 reads CASSLLIGELFF. CDR3 sequence (DNA): TGTGCCAGCAGCCTGTTGATAGGGGAGCTGTTTTTT.

In its sample, this clonotype was seen many times. V and J are TRBV6-5 and TRBJ2-5; 16 positions match TRBD2. The CDR3 has 16 amino acids. The junction had 2 bases not matched to a gene; V was cut back by 5 bases and J by 2 bases. Germline loops: CDR1 MNHEY, CDR2 SVGAGI. The DNA for the CDR3 is TGTGCCAGCAGTCCGGGACTAGCGGGGGGGCAAGAGACCCAGTACTTC. It specifies CASSPGLAGGQETQYF.

This clonotype occurred many times. The chain combines TRBV4-1 with TRBJ2-7; possibly TRBD2 for D (6 bases). This CDR3 has 16 amino acids. The V gene's germline CDR1 is MGHRA and CDR2 YSYEKL. V was trimmed by 1 base and J by 3 bases, leaving 16 bases between them. In DNA, the CDR3 is TGCGCCAGCAGCCAAGTCGGGGGTGACAAGTTCTACGAGCAGTACTTC. Its translation: CASSQVGGDKFYEQYF.

As for this clonotype: At one of its ends the junction is not consistent with the germline gene, which may arise from a read error. Here the CDR3 reads CGARDPPGMGGAFNEQFF. Written as DNA, the CDR3 is TGCGGTGCTAGAGATCCACCCGGAATGGGAGGGGCCTTCAATGAGCAGTTCTTC. This chain uses TRBV20-1 with TRBJ2-1; TRBD2 aligns across 7 bases. The CDR3 is 18 amino acids. In germline, CDR1 is DFQATT, CDR2 SNEGSKA (reference sequence).

Ten or more counts support this clonotype. The chain couples TRBV7-9 to TRBJ2-7, with D tentatively TRBD1 or TRBD2 (5 bases each). Trimming left V 5 bases short and J 3 bases short, with 17 bases between. Germline CDR1 and CDR2: SEHNR and FQNEAQ (reference sequence). This CDR3 spans 15 amino acids. The CDR3 is CASSPPPGDDYEQYF. The CDR3 region has the DNA TGTGCCAGCAGCCCCCCCCCCGGGGACGACTACGAGCAGTACTTC.

This clonotype appeared many times. The rearrangement joins TRBV7-6 to TRBJ2-7; 10 bases align to TRBD2. Trimming took 1 base from V and 0 from J; bases not matched to a gene: 6. Germline loops: CDR1 SGHVS, CDR2 FNYEAQ. The CDR3 contains 17 residues. Written as DNA, the CDR3 is TGTGCCAGCAGCTTAGTCGCTAGCGGGGGATTCTCCTACGAGCAGTACTTC. This encodes CASSLVASGGFSYEQYF.

CDR3 nucleotide sequence: TGCGCCAGCAGCCAAGAGACAGGGAATGGCAATCAGCCCCAGCATTTT. It is translated as CASSQETGNGNQPQHF. The chain carries TRBV4-3 and TRBJ1-5; 7 bases agree with TRBD1. Looked up from germline, CDR1 is LGHNA and CDR2 is YSLEER. V lost 0 bases, J lost 2 bases, and 4 bases stayed unmatched. The CDR3 contains 16 residues.

Note on this clonotype: Sequence at one end of the junction differs from germline and may be a read error. The genes are TRBV6-2 or TRBV6-3 and TRBJ2-7; D not resolved. CDR3 size: 15 residues. Germline assignment: CDR1 MNHEY and CDR2 SVGEGT. CDR3 amino acids: CANSYLVTRAYEQYF. CDR3 nucleotide sequence: TGTGCCAACAGTTACCTCGTGACAAGAGCCTACGAGCAGTACTTC.

The chain employs TRBV7-2 and TRBJ2-6; D might be TRBD1 (5 bases). Germline V gives CDR1 SGHTA, CDR2 FQGNSA. V lost 4 bases, J lost 18 bases, and 25 bases lay in between. This CDR3 spans 15 amino acids. CDR3 nucleotide sequence: TGTGCCAGCAGCTCCCAGGAGACTGGGGCCAACGTCGCGACTTTC. Its protein product is CASSSQETGANVATF.

This clonotype has a count of ten or more. The V call is TRBV12-3 or TRBV12-4, the J call TRBJ1-1; D is undetermined. V was cut by 2 bases and J by 6 bases, with 10 bases left in between. The CDR3 runs 13 residues. For the CDR3, the DNA is TGTGCCAGCAGTTTATTTGGGCTGCCTGAAGCTTTCTTT. It is translated as CASSLFGLPEAFF.

This clonotype was found many times. The chain recombines TRBV7-9 with TRBJ1-1, with 7 positions matching TRBD1. Germline V gene data show CDR1 as SEHNR and CDR2 as FQNEAQ (reference sequence). Trimming took 2 bases from V and 0 from J; bases not matched to a gene: 3. This CDR3 comprises 15 residues. The CDR3, as DNA: TGTGCCAGCAGCTTACGGGACAGACTGAACACTGAAGCTTTCTTT. Residues: CASSLRDRLNTEAFF.

Regarding this clonotype: This may be a read error: a much more frequent sequence differs by one nucleotide. This chain links TRBV4-3 with TRBJ2-1; a weak D match, TRBD2 (5 bases). The CDR3 covers 15 residues. Germline V gives CDR1 LGHNA, CDR2 YSLEER. The DNA for the CDR3 is TGCGCCAGCAGCCAAGGCCAGCGGACCTACAGTGAGCAGTTCTTC. Encoded protein: CASSQGQRTYSEQFF.

This clonotype was counted at least ten times. The V gene is TRBV6-2 or TRBV6-3, the J gene TRBJ1-5; D remains ambiguous. CDR3 length equals 16 residues. V was cut by 2 bases and J by 1 base, with 12 bases left in between. Germline V gene sequence: CDR1 MNHEY, CDR2 SVGEGT. In DNA form, the CDR3 reads TGTGCCAGCAGTTACGTCCGTTCGACAAGCAATCAGCCCCAGCATTTT. It translates to CASSYVRSTSNQPQHF.